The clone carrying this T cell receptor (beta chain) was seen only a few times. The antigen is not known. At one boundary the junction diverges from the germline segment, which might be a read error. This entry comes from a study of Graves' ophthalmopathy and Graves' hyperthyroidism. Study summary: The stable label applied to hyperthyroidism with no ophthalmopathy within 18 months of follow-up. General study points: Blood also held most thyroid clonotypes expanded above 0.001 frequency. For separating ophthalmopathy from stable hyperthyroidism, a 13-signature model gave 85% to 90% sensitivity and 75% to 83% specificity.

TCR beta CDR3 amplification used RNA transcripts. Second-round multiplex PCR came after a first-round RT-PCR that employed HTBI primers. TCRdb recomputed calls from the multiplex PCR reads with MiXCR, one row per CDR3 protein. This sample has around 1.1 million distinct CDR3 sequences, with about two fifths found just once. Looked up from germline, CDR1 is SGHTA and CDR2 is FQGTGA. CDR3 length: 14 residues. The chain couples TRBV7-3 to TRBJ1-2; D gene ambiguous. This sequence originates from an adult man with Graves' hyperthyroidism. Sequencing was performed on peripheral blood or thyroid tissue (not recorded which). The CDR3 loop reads CASSLSFSNYGYTF. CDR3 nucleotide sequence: TGTGCCAGCAGTTTAAGCTTTTCTAACTATGGCTACACCTTC.